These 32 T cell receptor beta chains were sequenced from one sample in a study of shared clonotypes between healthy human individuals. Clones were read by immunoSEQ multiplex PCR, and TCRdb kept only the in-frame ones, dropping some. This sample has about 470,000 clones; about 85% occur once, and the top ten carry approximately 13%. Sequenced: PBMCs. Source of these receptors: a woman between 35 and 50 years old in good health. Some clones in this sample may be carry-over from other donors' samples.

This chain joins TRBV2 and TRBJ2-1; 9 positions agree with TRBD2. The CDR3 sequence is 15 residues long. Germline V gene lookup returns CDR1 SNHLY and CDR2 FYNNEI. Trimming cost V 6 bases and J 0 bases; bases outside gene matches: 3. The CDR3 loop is CASSPLAGSYNEQFF. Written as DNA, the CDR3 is TGTGCCAGCAGCCCACTAGCGGGCTCCTACAATGAGCAGTTCTTC.

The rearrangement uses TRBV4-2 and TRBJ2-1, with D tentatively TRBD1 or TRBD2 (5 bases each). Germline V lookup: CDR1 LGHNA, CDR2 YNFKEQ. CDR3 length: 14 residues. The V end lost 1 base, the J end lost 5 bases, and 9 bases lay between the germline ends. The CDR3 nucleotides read TGTGCCAGCAGCCAAGGGGGACCAAACAATGAGCAGTTCTTC. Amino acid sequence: CASSQGGPNNEQFF.

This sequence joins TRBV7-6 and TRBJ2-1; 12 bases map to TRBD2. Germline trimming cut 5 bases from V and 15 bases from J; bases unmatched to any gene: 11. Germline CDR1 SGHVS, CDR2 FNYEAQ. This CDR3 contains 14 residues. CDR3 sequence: CASSQTSGRPYMFF. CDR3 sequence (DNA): TGTGCCAGCAGCCAAACTAGCGGGAGGCCCTATATGTTCTTC. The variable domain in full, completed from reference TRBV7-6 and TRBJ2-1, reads GAGVSQSPRYKVTKRGQDVALRCDPISGHVSLYWYRQALGQGPEFLTYFNYEAQQDKSGLPNDRFSAERPEGSISTLTIQRTEQRDSAMYRCASSQTSGRPYMFFGPGTRLTVL.

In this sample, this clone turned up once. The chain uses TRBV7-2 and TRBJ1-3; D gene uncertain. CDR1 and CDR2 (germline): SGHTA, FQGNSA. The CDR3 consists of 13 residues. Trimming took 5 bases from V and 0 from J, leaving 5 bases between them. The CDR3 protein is CASSRYSGNTIYF. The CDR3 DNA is TGTGCCAGCAGCCGGTACTCTGGAAACACCATATATTTT.

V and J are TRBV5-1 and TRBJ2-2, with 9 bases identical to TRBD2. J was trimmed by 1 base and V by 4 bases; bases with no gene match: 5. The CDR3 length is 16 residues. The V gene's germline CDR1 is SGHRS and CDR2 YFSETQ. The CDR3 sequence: CASSAGLALNTGELFF. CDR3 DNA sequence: TGCGCCAGCAGCGCAGGACTAGCGCTGAACACCGGGGAGCTGTTTTTT. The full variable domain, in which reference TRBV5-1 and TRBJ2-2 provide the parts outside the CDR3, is KAGVTQTPRYLIKTRGQQVTLSCSPISGHRSVSWYQQTPGQGLQFLFEYFSETQRNKGNFPGRFSGRQFSNSRSEMNVSTLELGDSALYLCASSAGLALNTGELFFGEGSRLTVL.

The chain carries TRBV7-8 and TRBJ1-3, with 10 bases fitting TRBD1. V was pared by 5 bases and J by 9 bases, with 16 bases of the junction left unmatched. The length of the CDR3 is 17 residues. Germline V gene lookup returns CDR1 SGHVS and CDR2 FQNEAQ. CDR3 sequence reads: CASSLGYRDRGSGTIYF. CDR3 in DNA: TGTGCCAGCAGCCTAGGCTACCGGGACAGGGGATCGGGCACCATATATTTT.

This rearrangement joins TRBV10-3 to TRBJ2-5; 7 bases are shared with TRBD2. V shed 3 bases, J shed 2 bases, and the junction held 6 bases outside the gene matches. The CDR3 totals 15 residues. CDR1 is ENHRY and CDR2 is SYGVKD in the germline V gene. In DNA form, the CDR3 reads TGTGCCATCAGTGAACCGGGACTACTACAAGAGACCCAGTACTTC. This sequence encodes CAISEPGLLQETQYF.

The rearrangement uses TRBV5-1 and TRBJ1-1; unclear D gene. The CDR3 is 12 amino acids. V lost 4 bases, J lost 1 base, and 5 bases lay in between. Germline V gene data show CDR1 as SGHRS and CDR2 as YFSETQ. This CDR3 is CASSDWNTEAFF. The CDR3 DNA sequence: TGCGCCAGCAGCGACTGGAACACTGAAGCTTTCTTT.

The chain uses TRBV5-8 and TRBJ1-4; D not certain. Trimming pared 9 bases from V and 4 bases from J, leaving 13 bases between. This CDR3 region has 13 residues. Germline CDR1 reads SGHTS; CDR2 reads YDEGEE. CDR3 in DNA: TGTGCCACCCTCGTGAGGGTTAATGAAAAACTGTTTTTT. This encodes CATLVRVNEKLFF. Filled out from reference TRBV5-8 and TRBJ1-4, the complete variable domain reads EAGVTQSPTHLIKTRGQQATLRCSPISGHTSVYWYQQALGLGLQFLLWYDEGEERNRGNFPPRFSGRQFPNYSSELNVNALELEDSALYLCATLVRVNEKLFFGSGTQLSVL.

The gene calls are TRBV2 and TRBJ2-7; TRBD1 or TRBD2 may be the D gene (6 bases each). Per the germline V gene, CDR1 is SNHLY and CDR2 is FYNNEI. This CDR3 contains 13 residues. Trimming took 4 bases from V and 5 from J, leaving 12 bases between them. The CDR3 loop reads CASSVYREDEQYF. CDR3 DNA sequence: TGTGCCAGCAGTGTATACAGGGAGGACGAGCAGTACTTC.

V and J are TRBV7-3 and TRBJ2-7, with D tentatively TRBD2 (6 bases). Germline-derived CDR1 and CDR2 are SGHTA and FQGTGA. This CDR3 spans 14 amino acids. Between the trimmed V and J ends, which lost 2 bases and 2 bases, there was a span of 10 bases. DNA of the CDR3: TGTGCCAGCAGCTTATTTCCGGGAGCCTACGAGCAGTACTTC. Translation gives CASSLFPGAYEQYF.

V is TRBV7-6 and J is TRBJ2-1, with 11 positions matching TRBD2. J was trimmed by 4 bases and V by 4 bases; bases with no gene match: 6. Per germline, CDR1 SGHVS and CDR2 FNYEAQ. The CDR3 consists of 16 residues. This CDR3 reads CASSYTGTSGYNEQFF. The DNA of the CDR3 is TGTGCCAGCAGCTACACCGGGACTAGCGGATACAATGAGCAGTTCTTC.

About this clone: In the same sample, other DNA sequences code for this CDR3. The CDR3, as DNA: TGTGCCTGGAGTGCCGGGGGGACACGTCGGCTCTATGGCTACACCTTC. Translated: CAWSAGGTRRLYGYTF. The rearrangement links TRBV30 to TRBJ1-2, with a weak D call TRBD1 (6 bases). This CDR3 spans 16 amino acids. CDR1 is GTSNPN and CDR2 is SVGIG in the germline V gene (reference sequence). Trimming took 1 base from V and 4 from J, leaving 19 bases between them.

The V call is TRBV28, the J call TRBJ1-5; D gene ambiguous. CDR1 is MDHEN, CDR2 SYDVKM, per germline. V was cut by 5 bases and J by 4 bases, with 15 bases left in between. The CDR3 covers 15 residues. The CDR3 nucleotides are TGTGCCAGCAGTCCCAAATGGACCCCGAATCAGCCCCAGCATTTT. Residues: CASSPKWTPNQPQHF.

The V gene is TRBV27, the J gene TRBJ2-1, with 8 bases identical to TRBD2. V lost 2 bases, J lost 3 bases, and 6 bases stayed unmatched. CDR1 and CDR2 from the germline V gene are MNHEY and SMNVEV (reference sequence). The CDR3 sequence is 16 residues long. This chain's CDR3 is CASSLAWREVYNEQFF. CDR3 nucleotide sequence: TGTGCCAGCAGTTTAGCTTGGCGGGAGGTCTACAATGAGCAGTTCTTC.

The chain's CDR3 is CAWRDRGRLTNEKLFF. The CDR3 coding sequence is TGTGCCTGGAGGGACAGGGGGCGCTTAACTAATGAAAAACTGTTTTTT. The chain joins TRBV30 to TRBJ1-4; 11 positions match TRBD1. V was pared by 3 bases and J by 1 base, with 4 bases of the junction left unmatched. The CDR3 length is 16 residues. Germline values: CDR1 GTSNPN, CDR2 SVGIG (reference sequence).

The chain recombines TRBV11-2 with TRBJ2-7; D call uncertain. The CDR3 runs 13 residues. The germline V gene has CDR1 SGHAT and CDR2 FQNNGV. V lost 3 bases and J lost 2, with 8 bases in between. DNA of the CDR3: TGTGCCAGCAGCTTGGATGGGCCCTACGAGCAGTACTTC. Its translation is CASSLDGPYEQYF.

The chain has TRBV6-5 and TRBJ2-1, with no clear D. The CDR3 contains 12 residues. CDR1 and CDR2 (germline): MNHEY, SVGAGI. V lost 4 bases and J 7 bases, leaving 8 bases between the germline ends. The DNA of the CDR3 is TGTGCCAGCAGTTCTCCGCCAAATGAGCAGTTCTTC. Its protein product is CASSSPPNEQFF.

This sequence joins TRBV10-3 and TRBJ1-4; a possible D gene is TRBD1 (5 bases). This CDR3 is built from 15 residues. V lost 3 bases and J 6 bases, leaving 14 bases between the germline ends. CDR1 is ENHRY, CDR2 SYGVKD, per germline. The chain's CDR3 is CAISDQGAGDEKLFF. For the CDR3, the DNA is TGTGCCATCAGTGACCAGGGCGCAGGTGATGAAAAACTGTTTTTT.

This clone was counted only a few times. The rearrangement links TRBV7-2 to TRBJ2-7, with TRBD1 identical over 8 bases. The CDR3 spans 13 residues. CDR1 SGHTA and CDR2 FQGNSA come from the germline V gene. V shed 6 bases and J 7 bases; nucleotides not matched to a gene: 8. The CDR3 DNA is TGTGCCAGCAGTCAGGACAGGGTTGATGAGCAGTACTTC. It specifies CASSQDRVDEQYF.

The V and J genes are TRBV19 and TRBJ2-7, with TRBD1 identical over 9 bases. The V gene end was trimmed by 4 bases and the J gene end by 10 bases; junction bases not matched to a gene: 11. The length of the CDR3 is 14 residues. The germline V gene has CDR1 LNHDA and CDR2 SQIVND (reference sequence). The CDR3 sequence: CASSKTSGTGFQYF. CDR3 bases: TGTGCCAGTAGTAAAACCTCCGGGACAGGGTTTCAGTACTTC.

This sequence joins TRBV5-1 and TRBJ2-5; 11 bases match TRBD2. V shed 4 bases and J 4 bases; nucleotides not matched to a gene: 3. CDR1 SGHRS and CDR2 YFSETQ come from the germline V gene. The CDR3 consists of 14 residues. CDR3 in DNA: TGCGCCAGCAGCGCCGGACTAGCGGGAGAGACCCAGTACTTC. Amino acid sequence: CASSAGLAGETQYF.

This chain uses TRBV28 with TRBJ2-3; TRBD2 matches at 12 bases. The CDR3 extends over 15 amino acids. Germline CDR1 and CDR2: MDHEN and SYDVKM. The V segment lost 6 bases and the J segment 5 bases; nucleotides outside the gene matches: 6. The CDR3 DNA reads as TGTGCCAGCAGGACTAGCGGGAGCAATGTAGATACGCAGTATTTT. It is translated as CASRTSGSNVDTQYF.

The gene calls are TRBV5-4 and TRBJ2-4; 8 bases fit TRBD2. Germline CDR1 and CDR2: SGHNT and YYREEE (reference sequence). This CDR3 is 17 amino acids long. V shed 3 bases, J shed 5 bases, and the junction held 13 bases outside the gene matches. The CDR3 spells CASSSRASGRDENIQYF. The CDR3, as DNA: TGTGCCAGCAGCTCAAGGGCCTCCGGGAGGGACGAAAACATTCAGTACTTC. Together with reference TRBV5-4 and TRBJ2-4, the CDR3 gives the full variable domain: ETGVTQSPTHLIKTRGQQVTLRCSSQSGHNTVSWYQQALGQGPQFIFQYYREEENGRGNFPPRFSGLQFPNYSSELNVNALELDDSALYLCASSSRASGRDENIQYFGAGTRLSVL.

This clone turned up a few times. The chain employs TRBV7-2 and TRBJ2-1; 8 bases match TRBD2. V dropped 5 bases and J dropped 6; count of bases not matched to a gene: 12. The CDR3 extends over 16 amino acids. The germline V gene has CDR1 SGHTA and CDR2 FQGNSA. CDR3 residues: CASSIGAGGWGNEQFF. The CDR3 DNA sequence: TGTGCCAGCAGCATTGGGGCGGGAGGTTGGGGCAATGAGCAGTTCTTC.

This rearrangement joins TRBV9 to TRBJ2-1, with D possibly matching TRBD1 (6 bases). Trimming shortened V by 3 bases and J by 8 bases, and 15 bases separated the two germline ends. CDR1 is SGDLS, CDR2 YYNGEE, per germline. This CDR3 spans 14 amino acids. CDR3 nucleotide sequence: TGTGCCAGCAGCGGGAGGATCCAGGGGTATGAGCAGTTCTTC. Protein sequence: CASSGRIQGYEQFF.

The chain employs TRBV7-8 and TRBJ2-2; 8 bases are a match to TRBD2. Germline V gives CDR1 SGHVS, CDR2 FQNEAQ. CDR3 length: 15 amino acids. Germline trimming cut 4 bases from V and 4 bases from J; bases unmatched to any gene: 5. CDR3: CASSSRTSSTGELFF. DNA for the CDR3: TGTGCCAGCAGCTCCCGGACTAGCAGCACCGGGGAGCTGTTTTTT.

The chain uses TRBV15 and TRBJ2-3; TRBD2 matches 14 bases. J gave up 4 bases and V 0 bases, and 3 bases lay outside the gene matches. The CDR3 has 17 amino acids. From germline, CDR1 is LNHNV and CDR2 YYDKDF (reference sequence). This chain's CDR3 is CATSREGTSGSADTQYF. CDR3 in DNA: TGTGCCACCAGCAGAGAAGGGACTAGCGGGAGCGCAGATACGCAGTATTTT.

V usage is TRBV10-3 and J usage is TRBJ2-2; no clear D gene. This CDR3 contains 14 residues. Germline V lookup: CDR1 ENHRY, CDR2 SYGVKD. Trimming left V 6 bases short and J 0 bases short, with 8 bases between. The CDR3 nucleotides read TGTGCCATCAGGGTCAGCCCGAACACCGGGGAGCTGTTTTTT. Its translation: CAIRVSPNTGELFF.

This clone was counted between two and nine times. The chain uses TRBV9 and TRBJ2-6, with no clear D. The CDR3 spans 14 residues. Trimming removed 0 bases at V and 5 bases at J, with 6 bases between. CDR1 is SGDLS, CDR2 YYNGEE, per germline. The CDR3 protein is CASSVEVRANVLTF. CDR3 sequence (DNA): TGTGCCAGCAGCGTAGAGGTGCGGGCCAACGTCCTGACTTTC.

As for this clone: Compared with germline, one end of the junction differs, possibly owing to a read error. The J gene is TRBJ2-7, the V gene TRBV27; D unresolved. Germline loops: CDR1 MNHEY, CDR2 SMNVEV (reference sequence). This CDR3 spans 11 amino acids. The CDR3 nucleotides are TGTGCCAGCAGTCTTTCCTACGAGCGGTACTTC. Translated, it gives CASSLSYERYF.

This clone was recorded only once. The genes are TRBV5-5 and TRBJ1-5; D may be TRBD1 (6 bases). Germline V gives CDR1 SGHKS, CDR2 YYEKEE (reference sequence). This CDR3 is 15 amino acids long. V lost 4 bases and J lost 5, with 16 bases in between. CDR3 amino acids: CASSQLTGTDQPQHF. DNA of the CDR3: TGTGCCAGCAGCCAACTAACAGGGACGGATCAGCCCCAGCATTTT.